Sequencing of this TCR beta chain was carried out in a study of shared T cell receptors in the human thymus. V gave up 3 bases and J gave up 1 base, with 8 bases separating them. The germline gives CDR1 SGHTA, CDR2 FQGNSA. CDR3 length: 14 residues. Method: immunoSEQ multiplex PCR; TCRdb's copy keeps in-frame clones and lacks some. The repertoire holds about 660,000 clones, over 75% seen once, with just under 0.0095% in the top ten. These sequences were also reported in another study, on human thymus T cells. As that study records: Finnish infants who were healthy and having corrective surgery for congenital heart defects made up the donors. Resections from corrective heart surgery supplied the thymus tissue. There appeared to be biased usage of V and J genes in thymic and blood repertoires. Related work showed strongly overlapping thymic repertoires across unrelated individuals.

The sample comprised thymocytes. The V gene is TRBV7-2, the J gene TRBJ2-3; D possibly corresponds to TRBD2 (5 bases). The clonotype originates from a boy in the first two years of life with a congenital heart defect. The CDR3 nucleotides are TGTGCCAGCAGCTTGAAGGGAGGCACAGATACGCAGTATTTT. Protein sequence: CASSLKGGTDTQYF.